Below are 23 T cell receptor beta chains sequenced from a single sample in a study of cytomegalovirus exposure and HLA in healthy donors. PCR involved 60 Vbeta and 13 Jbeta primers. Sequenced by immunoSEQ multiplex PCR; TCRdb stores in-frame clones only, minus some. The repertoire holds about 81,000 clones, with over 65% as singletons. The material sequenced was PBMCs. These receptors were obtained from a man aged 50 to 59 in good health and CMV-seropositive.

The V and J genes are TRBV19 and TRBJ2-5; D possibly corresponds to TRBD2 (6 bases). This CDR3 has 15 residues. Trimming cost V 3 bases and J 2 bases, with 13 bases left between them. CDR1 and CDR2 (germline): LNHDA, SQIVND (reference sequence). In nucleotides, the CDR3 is TGTGCCAGTAGTATCCAGGGACTGCTACAAGAGACCCAGTACTTC. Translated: CASSIQGLLQETQYF.

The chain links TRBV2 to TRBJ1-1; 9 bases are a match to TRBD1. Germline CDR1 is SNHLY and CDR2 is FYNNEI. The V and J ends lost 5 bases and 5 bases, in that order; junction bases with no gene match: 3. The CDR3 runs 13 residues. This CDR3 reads CASSRDRGTEAFF. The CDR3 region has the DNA TGTGCCAGCAGTAGAGACAGGGGGACTGAAGCTTTCTTT.

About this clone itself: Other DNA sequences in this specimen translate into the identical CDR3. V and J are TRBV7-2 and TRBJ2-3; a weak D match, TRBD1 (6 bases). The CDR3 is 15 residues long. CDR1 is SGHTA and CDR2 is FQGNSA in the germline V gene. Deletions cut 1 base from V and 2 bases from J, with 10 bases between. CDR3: CASSLGQGYTDTQYF. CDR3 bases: TGTGCCAGCAGCTTAGGGCAGGGGTACACAGATACGCAGTATTTT.

CDR3 residues: CASSLSGLIHEQYF. Written as DNA, the CDR3 is TGCGCCAGCAGCTTGTCGGGACTAATCCACGAGCAGTACTTC. This chain connects TRBV5-1 to TRBJ2-5; the match to TRBD2 covers 7 bases. The last part of the DNA fits TRBJ2-7 better; the J call may be wrong. CDR1 is SGHRS, CDR2 YFSETQ, per germline. This CDR3 spans 14 amino acids.

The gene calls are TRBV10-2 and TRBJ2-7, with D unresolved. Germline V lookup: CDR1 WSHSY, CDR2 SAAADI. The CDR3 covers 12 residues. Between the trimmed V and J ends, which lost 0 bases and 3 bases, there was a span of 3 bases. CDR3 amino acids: CASSESFYEQYF. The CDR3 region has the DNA TGCGCCAGCAGTGAGTCCTTCTACGAGCAGTACTTC.

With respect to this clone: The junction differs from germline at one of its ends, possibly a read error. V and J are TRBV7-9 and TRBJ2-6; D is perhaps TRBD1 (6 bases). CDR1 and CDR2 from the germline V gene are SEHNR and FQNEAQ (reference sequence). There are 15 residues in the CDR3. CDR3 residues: CSSSLGASGANVLTF. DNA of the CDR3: TGTTCCAGCAGCTTGGGGGCCTCTGGGGCCAACGTCCTGACTTTC.

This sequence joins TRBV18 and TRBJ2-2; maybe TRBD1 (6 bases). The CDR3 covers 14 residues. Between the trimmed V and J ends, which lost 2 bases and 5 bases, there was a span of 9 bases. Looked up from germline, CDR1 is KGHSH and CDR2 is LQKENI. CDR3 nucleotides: TGTGCCAGCTCACCAGGACAGCCTACCGGGGAGCTGTTTTTT. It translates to CASSPGQPTGELFF.

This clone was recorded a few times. The CDR3 loop reads CASSPIISDGYTF. In DNA, the CDR3 is TGTGCCAGCAGTCCTATAATTAGTGATGGCTACACCTTC. The chain has TRBV6-6 and TRBJ1-2; no clear D gene. The V and J ends lost 5 bases and 6 bases respectively, with 13 bases between them. This CDR3 is 13 amino acids long. The V gene's germline CDR1 is MNHNY and CDR2 SVGAGI (reference sequence).

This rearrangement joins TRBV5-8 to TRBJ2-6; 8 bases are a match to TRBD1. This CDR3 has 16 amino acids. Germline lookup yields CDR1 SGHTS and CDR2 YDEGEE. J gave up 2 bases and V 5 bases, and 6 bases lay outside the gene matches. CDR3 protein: CASRDMDRAGANVLTF. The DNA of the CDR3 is TGTGCCAGCAGAGATATGGACAGGGCTGGGGCCAACGTCCTGACTTTC.

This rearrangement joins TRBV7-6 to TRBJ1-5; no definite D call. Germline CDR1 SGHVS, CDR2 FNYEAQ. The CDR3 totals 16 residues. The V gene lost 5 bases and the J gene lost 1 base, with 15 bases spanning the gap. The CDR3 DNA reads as TGTGCCAGCAGCCTCACGGAGGGTTGGAGCAATCAGCCCCAGCATTTT. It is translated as CASSLTEGWSNQPQHF.

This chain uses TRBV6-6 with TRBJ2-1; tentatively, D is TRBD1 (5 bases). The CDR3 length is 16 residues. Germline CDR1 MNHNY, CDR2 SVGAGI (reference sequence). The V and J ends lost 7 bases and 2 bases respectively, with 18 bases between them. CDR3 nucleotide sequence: TGTGCCAGCAATAGGCAGGGTCAGAACACCTACAATGAGCAGTTCTTC. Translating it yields CASNRQGQNTYNEQFF.

In nucleotides, the CDR3 is TGTGCCAGCAGCTCGACTAGCTCTGGGGCCAACGTCCTGACTTTC. Its protein product is CASSSTSSGANVLTF. The chain carries TRBV14 and TRBJ2-6, with a tentative D call TRBD2 (6 bases). Per the germline V gene, CDR1 is SGHDN and CDR2 is FVKESK. V was pared by 5 bases and J by 0 bases, with 8 bases between. The CDR3 totals 15 residues.

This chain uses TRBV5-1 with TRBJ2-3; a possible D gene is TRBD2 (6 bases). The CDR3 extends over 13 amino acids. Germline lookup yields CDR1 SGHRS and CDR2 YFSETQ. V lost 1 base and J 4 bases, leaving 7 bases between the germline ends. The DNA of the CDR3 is TGCGCCAGCAGCTTGACGGGGGCAGATACGCAGTATTTT. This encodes CASSLTGADTQYF.

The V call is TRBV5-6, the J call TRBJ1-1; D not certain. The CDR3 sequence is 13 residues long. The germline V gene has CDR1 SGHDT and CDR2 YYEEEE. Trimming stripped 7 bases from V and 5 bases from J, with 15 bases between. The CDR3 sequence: CASVSPGLTEAFF. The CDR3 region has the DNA TGTGCCAGCGTCTCCCCTGGTCTAACTGAAGCTTTCTTT.

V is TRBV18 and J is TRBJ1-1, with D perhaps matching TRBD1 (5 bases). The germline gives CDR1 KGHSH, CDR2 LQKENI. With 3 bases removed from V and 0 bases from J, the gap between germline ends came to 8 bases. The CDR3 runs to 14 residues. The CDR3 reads CASSPQGVNTEAFF. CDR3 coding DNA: TGTGCCAGCTCACCTCAGGGTGTGAACACTGAAGCTTTCTTT.

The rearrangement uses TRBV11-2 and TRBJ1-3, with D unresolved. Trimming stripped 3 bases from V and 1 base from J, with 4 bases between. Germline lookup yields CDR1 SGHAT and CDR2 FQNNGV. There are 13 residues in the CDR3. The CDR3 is CASSFNSGNTIYF. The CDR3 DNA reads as TGTGCCAGCAGCTTTAATTCTGGAAACACCATATATTTT.

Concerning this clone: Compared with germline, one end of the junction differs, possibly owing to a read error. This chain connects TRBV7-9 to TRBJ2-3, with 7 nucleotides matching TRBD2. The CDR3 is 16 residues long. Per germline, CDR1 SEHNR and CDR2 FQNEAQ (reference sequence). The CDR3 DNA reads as TGTTCCAGCAGCCACAGACAGAGCGGGACCTCAGATACGCAGTATTTT. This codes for CSSSHRQSGTSDTQYF.

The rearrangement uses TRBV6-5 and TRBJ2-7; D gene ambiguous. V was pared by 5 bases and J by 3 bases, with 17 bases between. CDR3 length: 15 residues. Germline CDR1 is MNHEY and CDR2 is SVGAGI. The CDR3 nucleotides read TGTGCCAGCAGTCCCTCGTGGCAGGAAAACTACGAGCAGTACTTC. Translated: CASSPSWQENYEQYF.

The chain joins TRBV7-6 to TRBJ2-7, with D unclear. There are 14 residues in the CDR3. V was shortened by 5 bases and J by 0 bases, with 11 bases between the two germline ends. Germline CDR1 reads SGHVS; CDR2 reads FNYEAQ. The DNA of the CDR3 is TGTGCCAGCAGCCCTAGACCCGGCTCCTACGAGCAGTACTTC. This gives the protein CASSPRPGSYEQYF.

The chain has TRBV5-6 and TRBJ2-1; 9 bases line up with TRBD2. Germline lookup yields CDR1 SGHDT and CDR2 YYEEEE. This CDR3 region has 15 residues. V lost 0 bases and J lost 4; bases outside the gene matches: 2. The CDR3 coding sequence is TGTGCCAGCAGCTTGGCTAGCGGGATGTACAATGAGCAGTTCTTC. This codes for CASSLASGMYNEQFF. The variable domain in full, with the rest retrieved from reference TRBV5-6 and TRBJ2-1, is DAGVTQSPTHLIKTRGQQVTLRCSPKSGHDTVSWYQQALGQGPQFIFQYYEEEERQRGNFPDRFSGHQFPNYSSELNVNALLLGDSALYLCASSLASGMYNEQFFGPGTRLTVL.

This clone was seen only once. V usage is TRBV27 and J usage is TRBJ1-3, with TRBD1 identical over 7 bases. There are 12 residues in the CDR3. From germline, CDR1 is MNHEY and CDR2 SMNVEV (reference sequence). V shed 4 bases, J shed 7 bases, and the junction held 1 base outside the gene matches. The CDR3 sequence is CASSSGGNTIYF. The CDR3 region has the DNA TGTGCCAGCAGTTCAGGGGGGAACACCATATATTTT.

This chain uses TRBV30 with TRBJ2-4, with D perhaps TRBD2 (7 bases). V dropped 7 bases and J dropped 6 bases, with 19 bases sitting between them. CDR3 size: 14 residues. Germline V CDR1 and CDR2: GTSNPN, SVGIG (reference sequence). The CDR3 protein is CASGAGELGNIQYF. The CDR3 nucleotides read TGTGCCTCGGGGGCGGGGGAGCTCGGAAACATTCAGTACTTC.

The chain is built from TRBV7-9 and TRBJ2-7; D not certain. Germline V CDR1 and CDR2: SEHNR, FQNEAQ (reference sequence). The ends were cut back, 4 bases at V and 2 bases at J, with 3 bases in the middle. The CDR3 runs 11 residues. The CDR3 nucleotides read TGTGCCAGCAGCTCCACCTACGAGCAGTACTTC. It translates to CASSSTYEQYF.